Listed below are T cell receptor beta chains from one sample, sequenced in a study of blood T cell repertoires in COVID-19. Using immunoSEQ multiplex PCR, the repertoire was profiled, and TCRdb retains in-frame clones only, with some absent. This table holds around 210,000 clones, 88% found once. Material: peripheral blood. All receptors come from a man in his late teens or twenties with active or convalescent COVID-19. Each CDR3 is given with its conserved first and last residue. Each record gives: V gene, CDR3 protein.

TRBV10-2 CASSALRDVSEQFF
TRBV2 CASRRGQTTSNYGYTF
TRBV18 CASSFVQGRGTDTQYF
TRBV7-8 CASSFFRLPSNEQFF
TRBV5-6 CASSLFLRGAASLYEQYF
TRBV3-1/TRBV3-2 CASSQSGTGRTDTQYF
TRBV7-9 CASSLEVGGRIDFF
TRBV5-1 CASSLRTSGSVEQYF
TRBV30 CAWSVGGAGGYTF
TRBV25-1 CASSALAGEAYEQYF
TRBV5-6 CASSFYPGGAKNIQYF
TRBV9 CASSATGGSAGELFF
TRBV5-1 CASSPAPGSPLIRGEQFF
TRBV27 CASRDRTYGYTF
TRBV12-3/TRBV12-4 CASSLGDSREQYF
TRBV5-4 CASSLDSGFENTIYF
TRBV7-8 CASSLAVGDGYTF
TRBV30 CAWRGGRGYTF
TRBV5-1 CASSFNVGQSYEQYF
TRBV19 CASSIAPLLQGALWTEAFF
TRBV6-6 CASRGQGANEKLFF
TRBV5-6 CASSLLLAGGSDTQYF
TRBV4-2 CASSQDDRGNTIYF
TRBV9 CASSAGTSTADTQYF
TRBV19 CASSTTGGDSPLHF
TRBV28 CASSLPDRREGTNEKLFF
TRBV30 CAHYAWPYNEQFF
TRBV4-2 CASSKGTSGYTDTQYF
TRBV2 CASSQGTGNTIYF
TRBV4-2 CASSQDLGGRLNEQFF
TRBV5-1 CASRPGTGGLHGYTF
TRBV10-2 CASSEGRWNTEAFF
TRBV5-1 CASSLGKAGGPVGEQFF
TRBV10-3 CAISESGLAGGDGELFF
TRBV27 CASSFGQGRTGELFF
TRBV12-5 CASGLVTGRLYEQYF
TRBV7-9 CASSLGFRGGIQETQYF
TRBV11-3 CASSSRSRGLQETQYF
TRBV19 CASTWREKLFF
TRBV12-2 CASRGGGDTEAFF
TRBV2 CASRKREEREKLFF
TRBV5-1 CASSPLGQPNTGELFF
TRBV7-9 CASSRAAAEQYF
TRBV19 CASSIWAQETQYF
TRBV29-1 CSVDRRINYGYTF
TRBV24-1 CATSDPRQQGETQYF
TRBV27 CASSLASGLTYEQYF
TRBV29-1 CSINLRWEQFF
TRBV18 CASSPPGAREKLFF